The entry that follows covers one T cell receptor beta chain sequence. This clone has only a few counts. Its specific antigen is unknown. Base qualities are not provided; no much larger clone lies one nucleotide away. The CDR3 runs 12 amino acids, cysteine and phenylalanine included. Kept here is only the CDR3 DNA, which spans 36 bases and is read in frame from base 1. Looking up the germline V gene yields CDR1 SQVTM and CDR2 ANQGSEA. Trimmed from V: 4 bases; trimmed from J: 7 bases; junction bases lacking a gene match: 5. Whole blood was collected in K2EDTA tubes by collaborating institutions according to the institutions' own protocols. For TCRbeta analysis, collaborators shipped samples as frozen whole blood, isolated PBMCs, or DNA extracted from either of those sample types. The data stem from a study of blood T cell repertoires in COVID-19 (dated by TCRdb to 2018 to 2020). Background for the entire study: Collaborator samples came from the United States, Italy and Spain and covered acute and convalescent phases of COVID-19. The prospective study material was composed of cDNA or gDNA derived from T cells, B-cell-depleted T cells, or PBMCs. The dataset comprised deeply sampled blood TCRbeta repertoires from subjects exposed to, actively infected with, or recovered from COVID-19. The repertoires were released in a freely available public database intended as a resource for research on the immune response to SARS-CoV-2. Samples were obtained from the ongoing ImmuneRACE study (first 160 participants) and from some 1,200 subjects provided by 6 global collaborators. The sample metadata nearly always contained a de-identified subject ID, COVID-19 status, age in years and sex. Where available, HLA class I and class II types were taken from metadata supplied by the sample provider and were not determined by assay-based typing.

Beyond this particular receptor, the publication reports: How much clinical and demographic metadata was included differed by source and by participant, and the metadata was provided uncurated.

TCRbeta CDR3 regions were amplified from genomic DNA by means of the immunoSEQ Assay, a bias-controlled multiplex PCR. In the source study's methods: The number of nucleated cells in each sample was estimated by amplification of reference gene primers within the assay. Sequence reads were collapsed and filtered to measure the absolute abundance of every unique TCRbeta CDR3 rearrangement. Productive Simpson clonality was computed per sample as the square root of Simpson's diversity index over productive rearrangements. This immuneACCESS table, as held by TCRdb, lists in-frame sequences with V and J called but not all clones. Of the missing ones, under half trace to an unresolved V gene in checked studies; the others have no known cause. V, J and clone size reflect that table, while D and trimming were determined from the DNA. A total of 25,000 to 35,000 clones appear in this sample, approximately 84% of them only once. 15% to 20% of the sample lies in the top ten.

Recombination connected TRBV29-1 to TRBJ1-2; TRBD1 matches 8 bases in the middle. Input material: peripheral blood. This TCR derives from a man between 65 and 85 years old with active COVID-19. The CDR3: CSVGPDRGGYTF. The DNA reads as follows: TGCAGCGTTGGCCCAGACAGGGGTGGCTACACCTTC.